This TCR beta chain is from a study of post-analysis software for immune sequencing data. Unique molecular identifiers were built into the TCR beta cDNA libraries. TCRdb recomputed calls from the PCR reads with MiXCR, one row per CDR3 protein. The sample includes roughly 160,000 distinct CDR3 sequences, 35% to 40% of them seen just once. This clonotype has only a few counts. Trimming removed 7 bases from V and 5 bases from J, with 14 bases in between. Germline CDR1 MDHEN, CDR2 SYDVKM. The CDR3 loop spans 13 amino acids. The TCR comes from a girl between 5 and 17 years old with multiple sclerosis. The chain links TRBV28 to TRBJ1-1, with D perhaps TRBD1 (5 bases). Sequencing used blood, obtained after autologous hematopoietic stem cell transplantation. The CDR3 DNA follows: TGTGCCAGCACCCCCCGGGGGGAGACTGAAGCTTTCTTT. The encoded protein is CASTPRGETEAFF.